These 27 T cell receptor beta chains originate from one sample sequenced in a study of CD8 T cells in Susac syndrome. An input of about 0.45 to 1 ug of RNA was subjected to reverse transcription using random hexamers. TCRdb analysed the immunoSEQ multiplex PCR reads with MiXCR anew, one entry per CDR3 protein. The profile shows 200,000 or so distinct CDR3 sequences, approximately 94% of them singletons. The sample taken for sequencing was CD4+ T cells from PBMCs. The receptors were gathered from a human donor with Susac syndrome.

This chain links TRBV18 with TRBJ2-3; D is possibly TRBD1 or TRBD2 (6 bases each). Germline lookup yields CDR1 KGHSH and CDR2 LQKENI. The V gene lost 0 bases and the J gene lost 8 bases, with 18 bases spanning the gap. The CDR3 length is 16 residues. The CDR3 region has the DNA TGTGCCAGCTCACCACCTCGAGGGGGGAACCTGGTTACGCAGTATTTT. Encoded protein: CASSPPRGGNLVTQYF.

J is TRBJ2-5 and V is TRBV24-1; D is perhaps TRBD1 (5 bases). CDR1 is KGHDR and CDR2 is SFDVKD in the germline V gene. This CDR3 is built from 13 residues. Trimming removed 3 bases at V and 3 bases at J, with 7 bases between. The CDR3 nucleotides read TGTGCCACCAGTGATACAGGAAAAGAGACCCAGTACTTC. This gives the protein CATSDTGKETQYF.

The CDR3 loop is CASSLELAGVTGELFF. The CDR3 nucleotides are TGCGCCAGCAGCTTGGAACTAGCGGGGGTGACCGGGGAGCTGTTTTTT. The rearrangement links TRBV5-1 to TRBJ2-2; TRBD2 matches at 11 bases. The ends lost 0 bases at V and 5 bases at J; junction bases unmatched: 3. Germline V CDR1 and CDR2: SGHRS, YFSETQ. The CDR3 runs to 16 residues.

The V call is TRBV18, the J call TRBJ2-4, with D tentatively TRBD1 (5 bases). Trimming cost V 2 bases and J 9 bases, with 14 bases left between them. Germline-derived CDR1 and CDR2 are KGHSH and LQKENI. The CDR3 is 14 amino acids. In DNA form, the CDR3 reads TGTGCCAGCTCACCAAGCACAGGCGGCGTCATTCAGTACTTC. Translating gives CASSPSTGGVIQYF. Filled out from reference TRBV18 and TRBJ2-4, the complete variable domain reads NAGVMQNPRHLVRRRGQEARLRCSPMKGHSHVYWYRQLPEEGLKFMVYLQKENIIDESGMPKERFSAEFPKEGPSILRIQQVVRGDSAAYFCASSPSTGGVIQYFGAGTRLSVL.

V usage is TRBV29-1 and J usage is TRBJ2-7, with 8 bases identical to TRBD1. Germline CDR1 is SQVTM and CDR2 is ANQGSEA. V trimming: 6 bases; J trimming: 4 bases; junction bases outside the gene matches: 5. The CDR3 runs 12 residues. The CDR3 nucleotides read TGCAGCGTCTCAGGGGGCGGGTACGAGCAGTACTTC. As protein: CSVSGGGYEQYF.

V gene TRBV20-1 combines with J gene TRBJ1-5; 9 bases line up with TRBD1. V lost 2 bases to trimming and J lost 3 bases; unmatched junction nucleotides: 8. The CDR3 sequence is 16 residues long. Germline V gives CDR1 DFQATT, CDR2 SNEGSKA (reference sequence). CDR3 nucleotide sequence: TGCAGTGCTAGACCGCCGGACAGGGGCCCCAATCAGCCCCAGCATTTT. As protein: CSARPPDRGPNQPQHF.

About this clonotype: At one of its ends the junction is not consistent with the germline gene, which may arise from a read error. The V gene is TRBV5-4, the J gene TRBJ2-3, with D unclear. The CDR3 is 13 amino acids. CDR1 SGHNT and CDR2 YYREEE come from the germline V gene (reference sequence). Here the CDR3 DNA reads TGCGCCAGCAGCCGATCAGCCACAGATACGCAGTATTTT. Its protein is CASSRSATDTQYF.

J is TRBJ2-7 and V is TRBV7-2; 7 nucleotides line up with TRBD1. Germline V gene data show CDR1 as SGHTA and CDR2 as FQGNSA. With 3 bases clipped from V and 2 bases from J, the junction kept 19 bases outside the gene matches. The CDR3 has 19 residues. In DNA, the CDR3 is TGTGCCAGCAGCTTCAGAGGGCAGACGGACAGGACTGTAGCCTACGAGCAGTACTTC. Translating it yields CASSFRGQTDRTVAYEQYF.

The chain combines TRBV28 with TRBJ1-6; the D gene is possibly TRBD1 (5 bases). The CDR3 has 14 residues. The germline gives CDR1 MDHEN, CDR2 SYDVKM. V lost 3 bases to trimming and J lost 7 bases, with 10 bases between them. The CDR3 DNA is TGTGCCAGCAGTTTGGGGGGAGGGAATTCACCCCTCCACTTT. Its translation is CASSLGGGNSPLHF.

This chain joins TRBV4-3 and TRBJ1-2, with 10 bases that match TRBD1. Germline V gene sequence: CDR1 LGHNA, CDR2 YSLEER. The CDR3 runs to 18 residues. The V and J ends lost 0 bases and 8 bases, in that order; junction bases with no gene match: 15. The CDR3 protein is CASSQDGTGVAVLGGYTF. Written as DNA, the CDR3 is TGCGCCAGCAGCCAAGACGGGACAGGGGTTGCGGTACTTGGCGGCTACACCTTC.

The V call is TRBV27, the J call TRBJ1-3, with D possibly matching TRBD1 (6 bases). Germline loops: CDR1 MNHEY, CDR2 SMNVEV (reference sequence). V was cut by 4 bases and J by 4 bases, with 14 bases left in between. This CDR3 has 15 residues. The CDR3 DNA is TGTGCCAGCAGTTACGACAGGCAAGGAGGAAACACCATATATTTT. This sequence encodes CASSYDRQGGNTIYF.

This chain uses TRBV7-3 with TRBJ2-2; 7 nucleotides align to TRBD2. CDR3 length: 16 residues. Germline trimming cut 5 bases from V and 2 bases from J; bases unmatched to any gene: 8. Germline V gene sequence: CDR1 SGHTA, CDR2 FQGTGA. This CDR3 is CASSRMASGNTGELFF. CDR3 in DNA: TGTGCCAGCAGCCGAATGGCTAGCGGCAACACCGGGGAGCTGTTTTTT.

The rearrangement links TRBV12-3 or TRBV12-4 to TRBJ1-6, with D perhaps matching TRBD1 (5 bases). The CDR3 sequence is 16 residues long. V was pared by 6 bases and J by 7 bases, with 19 bases between. DNA of the CDR3: TGTGCCAGCAGCCTCCTTCTAGCAGGGAGGAATTCACCCCTCCACTTT. Amino acids: CASSLLLAGRNSPLHF.

The chain carries TRBV20-1 and TRBJ2-2, with D unresolved. V was trimmed by 7 bases and J by 3 bases, leaving 12 bases between them. This CDR3 comprises 13 residues. Germline V gene sequence: CDR1 DFQATT, CDR2 SNEGSKA (reference sequence). The chain's CDR3 is CSVTTPYTGELFF. The CDR3 coding sequence is TGCAGTGTAACGACACCGTACACCGGGGAGCTGTTTTTT.

This chain connects TRBV7-3 to TRBJ2-1, with 12 bases lining up with TRBD2. The trim removed 7 bases at V and 5 bases at J, leaving 6 bases unmatched. The germline gives CDR1 SGHTA, CDR2 FQGTGA. The CDR3 runs 15 residues. The CDR3 region is CASTPSGGGHNEQFF. The CDR3 nucleotides read TGTGCCAGCACCCCTAGCGGGGGGGGACACAATGAGCAGTTCTTC.

This rearrangement joins TRBV5-4 to TRBJ2-6; D gene uncertain. The V end lost 5 bases, the J end lost 0 bases, and 9 bases lay between the germline ends. The CDR3 is 15 residues long. Germline V lookup: CDR1 SGHNT, CDR2 YYREEE (reference sequence). The CDR3 DNA reads TGTGCCAGCAGGTTAGTTGGCTCTGGGGCCAACGTCCTGACTTTC. Translation: CASRLVGSGANVLTF.

V is TRBV5-1 and J is TRBJ2-5; the D gene is possibly TRBD2 (5 bases). Germline CDR1 is SGHRS and CDR2 is YFSETQ. The CDR3 has 14 residues. V was trimmed by 5 bases and J by 2 bases, leaving 13 bases between them. The CDR3 DNA reads as TGCGCCAGCAGAAACCGACGGGAACAAGAGACCCAGTACTTC. Amino acids: CASRNRREQETQYF.

V is TRBV19 and J is TRBJ1-2, with TRBD1 identical over 8 bases. CDR1 and CDR2 from the germline V gene are LNHDA and SQIVND (reference sequence). V lost 6 bases, J lost 8 bases, and 5 bases stayed unmatched. The CDR3 consists of 12 residues. The CDR3 is CASSDRGPGYTF. CDR3 coding DNA: TGTGCCAGTAGCGACAGGGGCCCGGGCTACACCTTC.

The chain employs TRBV6-6 and TRBJ1-4; D gene ambiguous. CDR3 size: 12 residues. CDR1 is MNHNY and CDR2 is SVGAGI in the germline V gene (reference sequence). The V end was cut by 4 bases, the J end by 8 bases, with 8 bases between. The CDR3 coding sequence is TGTGCCAGCAGTTCCTTGAACGAAAAACTGTTTTTT. It translates to CASSSLNEKLFF.

The chain has TRBV19 and TRBJ1-2, with D possibly matching TRBD1 (5 bases). V shed 1 base and J shed 4 bases, with 16 bases lying between them. Germline V CDR1 and CDR2: LNHDA, SQIVND (reference sequence). The CDR3 totals 16 residues. Here the CDR3 DNA reads TGTGCCAGTAGTATAGTCACGTCTTTCGACAGCTATGGCTACACCTTC. The encoded protein is CASSIVTSFDSYGYTF.

V gene TRBV3-1 combines with J gene TRBJ2-3; no reliable D call. This CDR3 has 14 residues. The ends were cut back, 1 base at V and 5 bases at J, with 10 bases in the middle. Germline lookup yields CDR1 LGHDT and CDR2 YNNKEL (reference sequence). The CDR3 sequence is CASSQVRPVDTQYF. CDR3 sequence (DNA): TGTGCCAGCAGCCAAGTTAGGCCGGTAGATACGCAGTATTTT.

This chain joins TRBV9 and TRBJ1-1; D unresolved. Germline values: CDR1 SGDLS, CDR2 YYNGEE. The CDR3 loop spans 14 amino acids. Trimming pared 4 bases from V and 2 bases from J, leaving 12 bases between. CDR3 bases: TGTGCCAGCAGCCTATCGAATATAAACACTGAAGCTTTCTTT. Translation gives CASSLSNINTEAFF.

The chain couples TRBV6-1 to TRBJ1-1; 7 nucleotides agree with TRBD1. The V gene end was trimmed by 3 bases and the J gene end by 1 base; junction bases not matched to a gene: 5. CDR1 MNHNS and CDR2 SASEGT come from the germline V gene. The CDR3 is made up of 15 amino acids. CDR3 nucleotides: TGTGCCAGCAGTGACCGGGACAGAAAGAACACTGAAGCTTTCTTT. Encoded protein: CASSDRDRKNTEAFF.

The chain combines TRBV27 with TRBJ2-7; TRBD2 might be the D (5 bases). The CDR3 sequence is 15 residues long. The ends were cut back, 4 bases at V and 3 bases at J, with 16 bases in the middle. Germline V gives CDR1 MNHEY, CDR2 SMNVEV (reference sequence). The CDR3 bases are TGTGCCAGCAGTTCGGCAGCCCGGGGAGTCTACGAGCAGTACTTC. As protein: CASSSAARGVYEQYF.

The chain is built from TRBV6-5 and TRBJ2-1; TRBD2 matches 8 bases. With 0 bases clipped from V and 6 bases from J, the junction kept 10 bases outside the gene matches. The CDR3 runs to 17 residues. CDR1 MNHEY and CDR2 SVGAGI come from the germline V gene. The CDR3 nucleotides read TGTGCCAGCAGTTACTCGGGGATTAGCGGGGTTTTCAATGAGCAGTTCTTC. It encodes CASSYSGISGVFNEQFF.

The rearrangement links TRBV6-5 to TRBJ1-2; 7 bases are a match to TRBD1. This CDR3 contains 11 residues. Germline lookup yields CDR1 MNHEY and CDR2 SVGAGI. V lost 8 bases to trimming and J lost 3 bases; unmatched junction nucleotides: 0. The CDR3 sequence: CASGTDYGYTF. CDR3 DNA: TGTGCCAGCGGGACAGACTATGGCTACACCTTC.

The chain recombines TRBV6-5 with TRBJ2-7; D may be TRBD2 (6 bases). Trimming removed 0 bases from V and 6 bases from J, with 18 bases in between. CDR3 length: 16 residues. Per the germline V gene, CDR1 is MNHEY and CDR2 is SVGAGI. As DNA, the CDR3 is TGTGCCAGCAGTTACTCGATACCAGGGAATAGCGGCGAGCAGTACTTC. Its translation: CASSYSIPGNSGEQYF.